The 21 T cell receptor beta chains reported below all come from one sample, sequenced in a study of shared clonotypes between healthy human individuals. Clones were read by immunoSEQ multiplex PCR, and TCRdb kept only the in-frame ones, dropping some. The data contain 650,000 to 750,000 clones, around 72% of them singletons. Sample: memory CD4+ T cells sorted from blood. Regarding subset: CD45RA-negative fraction. The receptors shown here come from a woman aged 25 to 45 in good health.

V gene TRBV28 combines with J gene TRBJ2-3; perhaps D is TRBD1 or TRBD2 (5 bases each). Trimming took 6 bases from V and 2 from J, leaving 18 bases between them. CDR3 size: 16 residues. Germline CDR1 and CDR2: MDHEN and SYDVKM. CDR3 sequence (DNA): TGTGCCAGCAGCAGCCACGGTGGGACCCCCACAGATACGCAGTATTTT. This codes for CASSSHGGTPTDTQYF.

The chain has TRBV7-6 and TRBJ2-2; D unresolved. The CDR3 contains 14 residues. V lost 7 bases, J lost 3 bases, and 12 bases lay in between. Per germline, CDR1 SGHVS and CDR2 FNYEAQ. The CDR3 bases are TGTGCCAGCATGAAACAATTCGACACCGGGGAGCTGTTTTTT. It yields the protein CASMKQFDTGELFF.

A remark on this clone: A read error may account for a junction end that differs from germline. This chain links TRBV7-8 with TRBJ2-1; 10 bases align to TRBD1. The CDR3 spans 15 residues. The germline V gene has CDR1 SGHVS and CDR2 FQNEAQ. The CDR3 region has the DNA TGTGCCAGCAGATTAGACAGGGGGCCGGGACAAGAGCAGTTCTTC. This codes for CASRLDRGPGQEQFF.

This sequence joins TRBV18 and TRBJ2-2, with D perhaps matching TRBD2 (5 bases). CDR3 length: 18 residues. Germline V gives CDR1 KGHSH, CDR2 LQKENI. The ends were cut back, 3 bases at V and 2 bases at J, with 19 bases in the middle. CDR3: CASSPPVVGRINTGELFF. The CDR3 DNA reads TGTGCCAGCTCACCCCCCGTGGTGGGGAGAATAAACACCGGGGAGCTGTTTTTT.

This clone has only one observation. This chain uses TRBV5-1 with TRBJ2-5; D is possibly TRBD1 (6 bases). Germline V gives CDR1 SGHRS, CDR2 YFSETQ. Trimming cost V 4 bases and J 5 bases, with 15 bases left between them. The CDR3 consists of 14 residues. Here the CDR3 reads CASSQTTRGETQYF. The CDR3 nucleotides are TGCGCCAGCAGCCAGACTACAAGGGGGGAGACCCAGTACTTC.

CDR3 residues: CASSGRMGGGNQPQHF. The CDR3 DNA reads TGTGCCAGCAGTGGACGCATGGGGGGGGGCAATCAGCCCCAGCATTTT. The V and J genes are TRBV27 and TRBJ1-5; D is possibly TRBD1 (5 bases). CDR1 MNHEY and CDR2 SMNVEV come from the germline V gene (reference sequence). V lost 5 bases to trimming and J lost 2 bases, with 16 bases between them. CDR3 length: 16 amino acids.

This clone was detected only a few times. Within the sample, other DNA sequences also encode this same CDR3. The V call is TRBV5-1, the J call TRBJ2-3; 16 bases are shared with TRBD2. The trim removed 4 bases at V and 3 bases at J, leaving 2 bases unmatched. Germline lookup yields CDR1 SGHRS and CDR2 YFSETQ. The CDR3 contains 16 residues. CDR3 sequence (DNA): TGCGCCAGCAGCCTGGGACTAGCGGGAGGGACAGATACGCAGTATTTT. Residues: CASSLGLAGGTDTQYF.

This clone was observed a few times. V is TRBV9 and J is TRBJ1-2, with TRBD1 identical over 8 bases. The germline V gene has CDR1 SGDLS and CDR2 YYNGEE. J gave up 5 bases and V 3 bases, and 3 bases lay outside the gene matches. The CDR3 runs 13 residues. CDR3 amino acids: CASSDRGGYGYTF. In nucleotides, the CDR3 is TGTGCCAGCAGCGACAGGGGGGGGTATGGCTACACCTTC.

This clone came up many times. The gene calls are TRBV25-1 and TRBJ2-2; D ambiguous. V lost 3 bases and J 1 base, leaving 9 bases between the germline ends. In germline, CDR1 is MGHDK, CDR2 SYGVNS. The CDR3 length is 15 residues. The DNA for the CDR3 is TGTGCCAGCAGTGACCGGTCAGAGAACACCGGGGAGCTGTTTTTT. Translation: CASSDRSENTGELFF.

The J gene is TRBJ2-7, the V gene TRBV9, with 9 bases aligning to TRBD1. After removal of 3 bases from V and 5 bases from J, the junction contained 9 bases not matched to a gene. Germline V gene data show CDR1 as SGDLS and CDR2 as YYNGEE. The length of the CDR3 is 15 residues. This CDR3 is CASSATTGGGHEQYF. The CDR3 region has the DNA TGTGCCAGCAGCGCTACGACAGGGGGTGGACACGAGCAGTACTTC.

The chain links TRBV19 to TRBJ2-7, with 9 bases matching TRBD2. CDR3 length equals 14 residues. In germline, CDR1 is LNHDA, CDR2 SQIVND (reference sequence). V dropped 5 bases and J dropped 2; count of bases not matched to a gene: 4. The CDR3 nucleotides are TGTGCCAGTAGTTTGACTAGCGGAACCTACGAGCAGTACTTC. It codes for CASSLTSGTYEQYF.

The chain employs TRBV5-4 and TRBJ1-5; D call uncertain. CDR1 is SGHNT, CDR2 YYREEE, per germline (reference sequence). The ends were cut back, 0 bases at V and 7 bases at J, with 11 bases in the middle. The CDR3 consists of 14 residues. CDR3 sequence reads: CASSLDPEGQPQHF. The CDR3 DNA is TGTGCCAGCAGCTTGGATCCTGAGGGCCAGCCCCAGCATTTT.

V and J are TRBV19 and TRBJ2-2, with D possibly TRBD2 on 6 matching bases. Germline V gene sequence: CDR1 LNHDA, CDR2 SQIVND (reference sequence). CDR3 length equals 16 residues. Trimming removed 3 bases at V and 1 base at J, with 12 bases between. The CDR3: CASSILGGLNTGELFF. The CDR3 bases are TGTGCCAGTAGTATTTTGGGAGGACTGAACACCGGGGAGCTGTTTTTT. Combining the CDR3 with reference TRBV19 and TRBJ2-2 gives the whole variable domain DGGITQSPKYLFRKEGQNVTLSCEQNLNHDAMYWYRQDPGQGLRLIYYSQIVNDFQKGDIAEGYSVSREKKESFPLTVTSAQKNPTAFYLCASSILGGLNTGELFFGEGSRLTVL.

This clone has a handful of counts. This sample includes further DNA sequences coding for the same CDR3. The chain recombines TRBV6-6 with TRBJ2-3, with a tentative D call TRBD2 (6 bases). This CDR3 is 14 amino acids long. The germline V gene encodes CDR1 MNHNY and CDR2 SVGAGI (reference sequence). Trimming removed 2 bases at V and 0 bases at J, with 6 bases between. The CDR3 region is CASSYLASTDTQYF. CDR3 nucleotides: TGTGCCAGCAGTTACCTAGCGAGCACAGATACGCAGTATTTT.

This clone was seen many times. This sequence joins TRBV11-2 and TRBJ2-7; perhaps D is TRBD1 or TRBD2 (5 bases each). The CDR3 totals 13 residues. Germline-derived CDR1 and CDR2 are SGHAT and FQNNGV. V was cut by 4 bases and J by 6 bases, with 13 bases left in between. The CDR3, as DNA: TGTGCCAGCAGCTCCCACCGGGGCTCCGAGCAGTACTTC. This encodes CASSSHRGSEQYF.

This rearrangement joins TRBV5-1 to TRBJ2-7; tentatively, D is TRBD1 (5 bases). V lost 4 bases, J lost 4 bases, and 18 bases lay in between. The CDR3 contains 15 residues. The V gene's germline CDR1 is SGHRS and CDR2 YFSETQ. Here the CDR3 DNA reads TGCGCCAGCAGCGTGGACATAACCCCAGGTTACGAGCAGTACTTC. This codes for CASSVDITPGYEQYF.

The chain carries TRBV5-5 and TRBJ1-1; D call uncertain. CDR1 is SGHKS and CDR2 is YYEKEE in the germline V gene (reference sequence). CDR3 length equals 13 residues. V lost 7 bases, J lost 1 base, and 11 bases lay in between. CDR3 region: CASGNWGNTEAFF. For the CDR3, the DNA is TGTGCCAGCGGGAATTGGGGGAACACTGAAGCTTTCTTT.

This chain links TRBV7-9 with TRBJ1-4; 7 positions agree with TRBD1. The V segment lost 6 bases and the J segment 2 bases; nucleotides outside the gene matches: 3. CDR1 and CDR2 from the germline V gene are SEHNR and FQNEAQ (reference sequence). The CDR3 totals 14 residues. DNA for the CDR3: TGTGCCAGCAGGCAGGGACAGACTAATGAAAAACTGTTTTTT. This codes for CASRQGQTNEKLFF.

The chain uses TRBV18 and TRBJ1-2; 8 positions match TRBD1. Germline V gene lookup returns CDR1 KGHSH and CDR2 LQKENI. V was clipped by 4 bases and J by 8 bases; unmatched bases: 15. CDR3 length equals 16 residues. For the CDR3, the DNA is TGTGCCAGCTCACTTTACAGGGGGTACTCGGCGGAAGGCTACACCTTC. This translates into CASSLYRGYSAEGYTF.

V and J are TRBV6-5 and TRBJ2-1; TRBD2 matches at 9 bases. Trimming took 1 base from V and 7 from J; bases not matched to a gene: 8. Germline V gene sequence: CDR1 MNHEY, CDR2 SVGAGI. There are 16 residues in the CDR3. The CDR3 coding sequence is TGTGCCAGCAGTTACTTTCTAGCGGGGACCTTAAATGAGCAGTTCTTC. Translated, it gives CASSYFLAGTLNEQFF.

This clone has just a few counts. One end of the junction is discordant with germline, which a read error may explain. V is TRBV28 and J is TRBJ1-4; D might be TRBD1 (5 bases). The CDR3 totals 16 residues. Germline CDR1 is MDHEN and CDR2 is SYDVKM. The CDR3: CASKTGGQGPKEKLFF. In nucleotides, the CDR3 is TGTGCCAGCAAAACAGGAGGGCAGGGCCCTAAGGAAAAACTGTTTTTT.